The T cell receptor (beta chain) described here comes from a study of blood T cell repertoires in COVID-19. Sequencing used immunoSEQ multiplex PCR; TCRdb keeps in-frame clones, though not all of them. Of 250,000 to 350,000 clones in the sample, 75% to 95% were seen once. The sequencing sample was made of PBMCs or T cells enriched from blood (not recorded which). The sequence came from a woman aged 25-40 years who had recovered from COVID-19.

The CDR3: CASSLGVGVYSNQPQHF. In nucleotides, the CDR3 is TGTGCCAGCAGCTTGGGAGTAGGGGTATACAGCAATCAGCCCCAGCATTTT. The chain joins TRBV5-8 to TRBJ1-5; tentative D call: TRBD1 (5 bases). V shed 0 bases and J shed 1 base, with 14 bases lying between them. Germline CDR1 and CDR2: SGHTS and YDEGEE. The CDR3 contains 17 residues.